Listed below are T cell receptor beta chains from one sample, sequenced in a study of cytomegalovirus exposure and HLA in healthy donors. The method was immunoSEQ multiplex PCR; TCRdb's version includes in-frame clones alone and lacks a portion of them. This table holds about 130,000 clones, about 71% found once. The sample consisted of PBMCs. These receptors came from a woman aged 60-75 years in good health and CMV-seropositive. The CDR3 runs from the conserved cysteine through the conserved F or W. Each record gives: J gene, V gene, CDR3 protein.

j_gene: TRBJ2-6
v_gene: TRBV2
CDR3aa: CASKDRGSGANVLTF

j_gene: TRBJ1-1
v_gene: TRBV6-5
CDR3aa: CASRWEGQANTEAFF

j_gene: TRBJ1-2
v_gene: TRBV28
CDR3aa: CASSLQGTNYGYTF

j_gene: TRBJ2-7
v_gene: TRBV28
CDR3aa: CASSVAREQYF

j_gene: TRBJ2-2
v_gene: TRBV6-5
CDR3aa: CASTYRDPGELFF

j_gene: TRBJ2-1
v_gene: TRBV5-1
CDR3aa: CASSATSGGASYNEQFF

j_gene: TRBJ1-4
v_gene: TRBV4-1
CDR3aa: CASSQDDQGALYEKLFF

j_gene: TRBJ2-4
v_gene: TRBV5-8
CDR3aa: CASSLGAQVGNIQYF

j_gene: TRBJ2-2
v_gene: TRBV9
CDR3aa: CASSVVAGGPNTGELFF

j_gene: TRBJ2-1
v_gene: TRBV5-1
CDR3aa: CASRLTVDEQFF

j_gene: TRBJ1-2
v_gene: TRBV6-5
CDR3aa: CASLEGDTGLYTF

j_gene: .
v_gene: TRBV15
CDR3aa: CATSTFRVDEQYF

j_gene: TRBJ1-2
v_gene: TRBV4-1
CDR3aa: CASSQDRAGAGYTF